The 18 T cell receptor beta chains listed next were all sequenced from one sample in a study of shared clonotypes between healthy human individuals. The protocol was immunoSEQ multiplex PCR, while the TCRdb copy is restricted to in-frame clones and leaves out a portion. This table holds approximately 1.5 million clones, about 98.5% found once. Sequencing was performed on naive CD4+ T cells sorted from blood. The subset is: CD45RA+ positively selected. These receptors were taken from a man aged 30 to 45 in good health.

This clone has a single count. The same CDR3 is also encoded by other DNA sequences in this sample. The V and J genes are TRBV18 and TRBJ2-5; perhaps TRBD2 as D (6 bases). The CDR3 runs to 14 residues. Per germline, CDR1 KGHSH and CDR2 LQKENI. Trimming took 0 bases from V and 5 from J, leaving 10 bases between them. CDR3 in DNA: TGTGCCAGCTCACCACCCGGGGGAGTGGAGACCCAGTACTTC. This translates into CASSPPGGVETQYF.

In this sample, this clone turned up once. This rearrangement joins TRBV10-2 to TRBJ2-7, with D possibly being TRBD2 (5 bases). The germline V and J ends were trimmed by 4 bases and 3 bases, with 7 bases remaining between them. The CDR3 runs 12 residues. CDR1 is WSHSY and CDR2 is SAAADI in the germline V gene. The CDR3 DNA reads TGCGCCAGCAGTGCAGGAGGCTACGAGCAGTACTTC. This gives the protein CASSAGGYEQYF.

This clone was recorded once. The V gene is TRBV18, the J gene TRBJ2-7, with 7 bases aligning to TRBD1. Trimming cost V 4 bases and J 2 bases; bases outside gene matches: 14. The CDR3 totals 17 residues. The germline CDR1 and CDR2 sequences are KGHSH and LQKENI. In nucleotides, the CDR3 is TGTGCCAGCTCACAATTGATGGGCCGGGACAGCACCTACGAGCAGTACTTC. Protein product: CASSQLMGRDSTYEQYF.

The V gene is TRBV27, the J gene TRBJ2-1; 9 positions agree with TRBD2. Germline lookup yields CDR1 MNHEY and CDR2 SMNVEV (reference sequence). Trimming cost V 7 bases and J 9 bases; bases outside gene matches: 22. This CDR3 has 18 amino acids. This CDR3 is CASTLPPGAGGRQTEQFF. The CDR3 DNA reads TGTGCCAGCACCTTACCCCCGGGCGCGGGAGGGCGACAGACTGAGCAGTTCTTC.

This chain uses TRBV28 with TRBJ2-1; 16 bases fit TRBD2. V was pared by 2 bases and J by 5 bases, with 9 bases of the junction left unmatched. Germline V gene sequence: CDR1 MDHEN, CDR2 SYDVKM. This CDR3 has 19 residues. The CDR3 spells CASSLPGTSGRALNNEQFF. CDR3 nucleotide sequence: TGTGCCAGCAGTTTACCGGGGACTAGCGGGAGGGCCCTAAACAATGAGCAGTTCTTC.

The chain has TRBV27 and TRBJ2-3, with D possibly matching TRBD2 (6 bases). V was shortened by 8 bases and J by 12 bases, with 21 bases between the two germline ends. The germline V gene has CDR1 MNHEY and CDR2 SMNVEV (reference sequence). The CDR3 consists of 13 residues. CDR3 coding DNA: TGTGCCAGCCATGTGGTGGGAGGTTCTAAACAGTATTTT. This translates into CASHVVGGSKQYF.

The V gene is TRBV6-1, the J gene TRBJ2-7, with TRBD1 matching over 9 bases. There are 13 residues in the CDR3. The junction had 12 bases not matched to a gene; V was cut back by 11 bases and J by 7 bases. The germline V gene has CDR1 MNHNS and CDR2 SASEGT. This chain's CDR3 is CACHRDRVGEQYF. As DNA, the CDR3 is TGTGCCTGCCACAGGGACAGGGTAGGGGAGCAGTACTTC.

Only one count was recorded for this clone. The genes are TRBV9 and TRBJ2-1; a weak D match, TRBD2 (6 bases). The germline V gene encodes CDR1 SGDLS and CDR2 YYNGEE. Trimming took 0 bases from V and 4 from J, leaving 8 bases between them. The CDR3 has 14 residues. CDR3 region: CASSVVGTYNEQFF. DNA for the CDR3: TGTGCCAGCAGCGTAGTGGGGACTTACAATGAGCAGTTCTTC.

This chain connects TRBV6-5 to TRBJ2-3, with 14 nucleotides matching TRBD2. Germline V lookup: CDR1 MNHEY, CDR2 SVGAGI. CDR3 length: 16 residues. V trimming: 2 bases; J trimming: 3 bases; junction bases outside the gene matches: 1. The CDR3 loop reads CASSYGLAGGTDTQYF. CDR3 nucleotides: TGTGCCAGCAGTTACGGACTAGCGGGAGGAACAGATACGCAGTATTTT.

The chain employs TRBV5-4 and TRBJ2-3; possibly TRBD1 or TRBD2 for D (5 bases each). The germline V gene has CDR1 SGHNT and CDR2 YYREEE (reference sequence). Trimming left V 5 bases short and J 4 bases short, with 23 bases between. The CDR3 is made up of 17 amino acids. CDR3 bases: TGTGCCAGCAGACGAGCACGGGACGAGAGTCGGGCAGATACGCAGTATTTT. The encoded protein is CASRRARDESRADTQYF.

DNA of the CDR3: TGTGCCAGCAGTCCCGGGCCCTCCACCCACGAGCAGTACTTC. Its protein is CASSPGPSTHEQYF. This chain links TRBV11-3 with TRBJ2-7; the D is unclear. From germline, CDR1 is SGHNT and CDR2 YENEEA. V lost 6 bases and J 5 bases, leaving 17 bases between the germline ends. CDR3 length: 14 amino acids.

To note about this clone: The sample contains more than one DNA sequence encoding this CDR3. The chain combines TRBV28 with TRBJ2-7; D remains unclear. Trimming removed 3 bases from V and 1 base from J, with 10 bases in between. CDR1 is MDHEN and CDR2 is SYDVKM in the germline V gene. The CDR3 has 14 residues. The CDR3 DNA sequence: TGTGCCAGCAGTTTGGGTAGGTTATCCTACGAGCAGTACTTC. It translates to CASSLGRLSYEQYF. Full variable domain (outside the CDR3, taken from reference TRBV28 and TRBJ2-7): DVKVTQSSRYLVKRTGEKVFLECVQDMDHENMFWYRQDPGLGLRLIYFSYDVKMKEKGDIPEGYSVSREKKERFSLILESASTNQTSMYLCASSLGRLSYEQYFGPGTRLTVT.

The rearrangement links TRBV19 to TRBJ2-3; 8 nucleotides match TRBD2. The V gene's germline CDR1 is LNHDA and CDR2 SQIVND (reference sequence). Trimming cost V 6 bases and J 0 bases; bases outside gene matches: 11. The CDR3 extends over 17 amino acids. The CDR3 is CASSTTTSGFSTDTQYF. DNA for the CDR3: TGTGCCAGTAGCACTACCACTAGCGGTTTTAGCACAGATACGCAGTATTTT.

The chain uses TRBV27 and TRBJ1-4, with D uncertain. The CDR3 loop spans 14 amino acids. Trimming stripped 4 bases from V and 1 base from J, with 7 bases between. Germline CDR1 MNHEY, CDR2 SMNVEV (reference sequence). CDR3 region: CASSSKGTNEKLFF. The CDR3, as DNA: TGTGCCAGCAGTTCTAAGGGAACTAATGAAAAACTGTTTTTT.

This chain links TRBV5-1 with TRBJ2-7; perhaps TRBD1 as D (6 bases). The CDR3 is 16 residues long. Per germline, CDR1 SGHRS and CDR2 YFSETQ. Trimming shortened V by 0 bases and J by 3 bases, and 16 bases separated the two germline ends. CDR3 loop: CASSLEATGFGYEQYF. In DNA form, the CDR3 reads TGCGCCAGCAGCTTGGAGGCCACAGGGTTTGGCTACGAGCAGTACTTC. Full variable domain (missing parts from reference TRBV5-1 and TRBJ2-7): KAGVTQTPRYLIKTRGQQVTLSCSPISGHRSVSWYQQTPGQGLQFLFEYFSETQRNKGNFPGRFSGRQFSNSRSEMNVSTLELGDSALYLCASSLEATGFGYEQYFGPGTRLTVT.

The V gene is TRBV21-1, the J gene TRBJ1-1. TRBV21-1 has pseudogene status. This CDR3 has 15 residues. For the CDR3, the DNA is TGTGCCAGCAGACCGGAGGAGGGGAGGAACACTGAAGCTTTCTTT. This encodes CASRPEEGRNTEAFF.

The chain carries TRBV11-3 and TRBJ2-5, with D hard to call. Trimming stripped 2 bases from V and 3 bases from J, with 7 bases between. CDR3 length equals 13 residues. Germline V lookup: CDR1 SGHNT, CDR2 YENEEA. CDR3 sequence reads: CASSLHGEETQYF. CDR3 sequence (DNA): TGTGCCAGCAGCTTACACGGAGAAGAGACCCAGTACTTC.

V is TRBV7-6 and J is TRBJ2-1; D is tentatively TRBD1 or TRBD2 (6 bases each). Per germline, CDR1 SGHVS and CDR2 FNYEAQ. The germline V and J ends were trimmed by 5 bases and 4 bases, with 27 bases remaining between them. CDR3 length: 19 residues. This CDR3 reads CASSVQGVHYGGHYNEQFF. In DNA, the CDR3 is TGTGCCAGCAGCGTACAGGGAGTCCATTACGGGGGACATTACAATGAGCAGTTCTTC.